This T cell receptor (beta chain) was recorded in a study of T cell responses to AZD1222 COVID-19 vaccine. The length of the CDR3 is 16 residues. The V and J ends lost 7 bases and 0 bases respectively, with 19 bases between them. Germline V gene lookup returns CDR1 MDHEN and CDR2 SYDVKM. For this clone: Its specificity is unknown.

Whole-study findings and limits: There were vaccine-associated CD4 TCRs across spike, dominant at 160-218 and 743-854. The study sampled repertoires only after the peak T cell response. White British people made up most donors, females outnumbered males, and clonal diversity was possibly underestimated.

Second-dose intervals near 4 or 12 weeks were combined. Repertoires were generated with immunoSEQ multiplex PCR, while TCRdb's copy carries only in-frame clones and drops some. The data contain 110,000 to 150,000 clones, more than 70% of them singletons. The chain has TRBV28 and TRBJ2-7; D call uncertain. The TCR sequence derives from an adult who received the AZD1222 COVID-19 vaccine. Sequences were derived from peripheral blood, sampled 28 days after the second AZD1222 dose. The CDR3 region is CASTPRTRLSSYEQYF. CDR3 nucleotides: TGTGCCAGCACCCCCCGAACCCGGCTCTCCTCCTACGAGCAGTACTTC. The entire variable domain, with the rest obtained from reference TRBV28 and TRBJ2-7, is as follows: DVKVTQSSRYLVKRTGEKVFLECVQDMDHENMFWYRQDPGLGLRLIYFSYDVKMKEKGDIPEGYSVSREKKERFSLILESASTNQTSMYLCASTPRTRLSSYEQYFGPGTRLTVT.